Following are 4 T cell receptor beta chains from one sample sequenced in a study of radiotherapy plus CTLA-4 blockade in lung cancer. Using immunoSEQ multiplex PCR, the repertoire was profiled, and TCRdb retains in-frame clones only, with some absent. Altogether 60,000 to 75,000 clones are present, 60% to 80% being singletons, with the ten largest covering more than 15%. Specimen: peripheral blood, collected from a patient treated with radiotherapy plus ipilimumab. These receptors originate from a human donor with non-small cell lung cancer whose response to radiotherapy plus ipilimumab could not be evaluated. Some clones in this sample may be carry-over from other donors' samples.

V usage is TRBV19 and J usage is TRBJ1-2; D is ambiguous. The ends were cut back, 4 bases at V and 2 bases at J, with 5 bases in the middle. There are 12 residues in the CDR3. The germline CDR1 and CDR2 sequences are LNHDA and SQIVND (reference sequence). This CDR3 is CASSTLNYGYTF. CDR3 nucleotide sequence: TGTGCCAGTAGTACCCTGAACTATGGCTACACCTTC. Filled out from reference TRBV19 and TRBJ1-2, the complete variable domain reads DGGITQSPKYLFRKEGQNVTLSCEQNLNHDAMYWYRQDPGQGLRLIYYSQIVNDFQKGDIAEGYSVSREKKESFPLTVTSAQKNPTAFYLCASSTLNYGYTFGSGTRLTVV.

This clone has a handful of counts. V usage is TRBV27 and J usage is TRBJ2-7, with 7 bases lining up with TRBD1. The CDR3 covers 14 residues. V shed 2 bases, J shed 2 bases, and the junction held 3 bases outside the gene matches. Germline V lookup: CDR1 MNHEY, CDR2 SMNVEV (reference sequence). The chain's CDR3 is CASSLRGHTYEQYF. DNA of the CDR3: TGTGCCAGCAGTTTAAGGGGGCACACCTACGAGCAGTACTTC.

This sequence joins TRBV27 and TRBJ2-6, with D possibly TRBD1 on 6 matching bases. CDR3 size: 16 residues. Germline V gene data show CDR1 as MNHEY and CDR2 as SMNVEV (reference sequence). V was cut by 4 bases and J by 0 bases, with 10 bases left in between. For the CDR3, the DNA is TGTGCCAGCAGTTACTGGGACACCTCTGGGGCCAACGTCCTGACTTTC. It encodes CASSYWDTSGANVLTF.

The chain couples TRBV5-1 to TRBJ2-3, with TRBD1 as a possible D gene (6 bases). The V gene's germline CDR1 is SGHRS and CDR2 YFSETQ. This CDR3 has 14 amino acids. V was pared by 2 bases and J by 3 bases, with 10 bases between. CDR3 nucleotide sequence: TGCGCCAGCAGCTTAGGGACACCTACAGATACGCAGTATTTT. Protein sequence: CASSLGTPTDTQYF.